Below are 12 T cell receptor beta chains sequenced from a single sample in a study of long-term antiretroviral therapy in people with HIV. The assay, immunoSEQ v3.0, was run at survey level. TCRdb's table, derived via immunoSEQ multiplex PCR, lists solely in-frame clones and lacks some. In the table there are about 25,000 clones, roughly 77% of which are singletons. The specimen was unsorted PBMCs, collected 0.5 years after starting antiretroviral therapy. The receptors were sampled from a woman aged 40 to 50 with HIV.

The chain links TRBV5-4 to TRBJ1-1; no firm D call. Trimming cost V 5 bases and J 1 base, with 9 bases left between them. This CDR3 has 13 residues. Germline loops: CDR1 SGHNT, CDR2 YYREEE (reference sequence). The CDR3 region is CASSGTPNTEAFF. CDR3 DNA: TGTGCCAGCAGTGGTACACCGAACACTGAAGCTTTCTTT.

The chain joins TRBV5-4 to TRBJ1-1, with D tentatively TRBD1 (5 bases). The CDR3 is 14 residues long. V was cut by 0 bases and J by 4 bases, with 10 bases left in between. Germline loops: CDR1 SGHNT, CDR2 YYREEE (reference sequence). The CDR3: CASSLEGWSTEAFF. CDR3 sequence (DNA): TGTGCCAGCAGCTTGGAGGGGTGGAGCACTGAAGCTTTCTTT.

The V and J genes are TRBV2 and TRBJ1-3, with D maybe TRBD1 (6 bases). Trimming took off 2 bases at V and 3 bases at J, with 23 bases between the two ends. The V gene's germline CDR1 is SNHLY and CDR2 FYNNEI. The CDR3 covers 19 residues. The CDR3 region has the DNA TGTGCCAGCAGTGAAAGGCCACGAACCTTGGGGGCGGTTGGAAACACCATATATTTT. Its translation: CASSERPRTLGAVGNTIYF.

The chain recombines TRBV5-1 with TRBJ2-1; TRBD1 is a possible D gene (6 bases). The CDR3 totals 13 residues. Deletions cut 0 bases from V and 10 bases from J, with 11 bases between. The V gene's germline CDR1 is SGHRS and CDR2 YFSETQ. This CDR3 is CASSLEAGVEQFF. The DNA for the CDR3 is TGCGCCAGCAGCTTGGAGGCAGGGGTAGAGCAGTTCTTC.

This sequence joins TRBV2 and TRBJ2-2; TRBD2 matches 7 bases. Germline V gene lookup returns CDR1 SNHLY and CDR2 FYNNEI. This CDR3 has 14 residues. V shed 8 bases and J 3 bases; nucleotides not matched to a gene: 6. The CDR3 DNA reads TGTGCCAGCGGGGAGCGGGGCGACACCGGGGAGCTGTTTTTT. This sequence encodes CASGERGDTGELFF.

The CDR3 protein is CASSAGDWGTDTQYF. DNA for the CDR3: TGTGCCAGTAGTGCAGGGGATTGGGGCACAGATACGCAGTATTTT. The chain recombines TRBV19 with TRBJ2-3, with D tentatively TRBD1 (6 bases). V lost 5 bases to trimming and J lost 1 base, with 13 bases between them. The CDR3 extends over 15 amino acids. Germline V gene lookup returns CDR1 LNHDA and CDR2 SQIVND (reference sequence).

This clone was picked up a small number of times. The chain joins TRBV2 to TRBJ2-7; 7 bases map to TRBD1. CDR3 size: 13 residues. Losses at the gene ends were 3 bases for V and 2 bases for J; bases not matched to a gene: 1. CDR1 and CDR2 from the germline V gene are SNHLY and FYNNEI. The CDR3 region has the DNA TGTGCCAGCAGTGAGGGACAGACCTACGAGCAGTACTTC. Translated: CASSEGQTYEQYF.

The chain recombines TRBV5-1 with TRBJ1-5; D might be TRBD1 (5 bases). This CDR3 has 15 amino acids. The V end was cut by 0 bases, the J end by 4 bases, with 11 bases between. CDR1 and CDR2 (germline): SGHRS, YFSETQ. The CDR3 protein is CASSLEGGDNQPQHF. CDR3 in DNA: TGCGCCAGCAGCTTGGAAGGAGGGGATAATCAGCCCCAGCATTTT.

CDR3 amino acids: CASSQDKGTDTQYF. CDR3 DNA sequence: TGCGCCAGCAGCCAAGATAAAGGCACAGATACGCAGTATTTT. This chain links TRBV4-3 with TRBJ2-3; D is undetermined. The CDR3 loop spans 14 amino acids. Per germline, CDR1 LGHNA and CDR2 YSLEER. V shed 0 bases and J shed 1 base, with 5 bases lying between them.

The CDR3 region is CASSFGTGQAEKLFF. DNA of the CDR3: TGTGCCAGCAGTTTCGGGACAGGGCAGGCGGAAAAACTGTTTTTT. The chain has TRBV28 and TRBJ1-4, with 9 bases matching TRBD1. With V trimmed by 3 bases and J by 8 bases, 7 bases remained unmatched. The CDR3 sequence is 15 residues long. The germline V gene encodes CDR1 MDHEN and CDR2 SYDVKM.

V usage is TRBV4-3 and J usage is TRBJ2-1; 8 positions agree with TRBD2. The V gene end was trimmed by 0 bases and the J gene end by 8 bases; junction bases not matched to a gene: 3. Per the germline V gene, CDR1 is LGHNA and CDR2 is YSLEER. The CDR3 has 14 amino acids. The CDR3 spells CASSQDLGGDEQFF. Here the CDR3 DNA reads TGCGCCAGCAGCCAAGATCTCGGGGGGGATGAGCAGTTCTTC.

This chain connects TRBV28 to TRBJ1-3; D may be TRBD1 (5 bases). The V gene lost 2 bases and the J gene lost 0 bases, with 8 bases spanning the gap. Per the germline V gene, CDR1 is MDHEN and CDR2 is SYDVKM. The CDR3 runs 15 residues. The CDR3 nucleotides read TGTGCCAGCAGTTTACAGGGAAGCTCTGGAAACACCATATATTTT. This translates into CASSLQGSSGNTIYF.